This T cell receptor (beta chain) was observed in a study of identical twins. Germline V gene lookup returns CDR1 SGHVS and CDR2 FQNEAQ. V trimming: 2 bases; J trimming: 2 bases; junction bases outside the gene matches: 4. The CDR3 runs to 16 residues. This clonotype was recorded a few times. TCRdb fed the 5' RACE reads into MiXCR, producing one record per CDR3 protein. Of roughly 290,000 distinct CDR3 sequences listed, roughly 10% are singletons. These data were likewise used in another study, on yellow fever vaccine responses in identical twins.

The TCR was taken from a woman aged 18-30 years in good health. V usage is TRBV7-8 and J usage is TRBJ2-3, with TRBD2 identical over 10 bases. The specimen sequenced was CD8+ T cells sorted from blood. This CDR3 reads CASSLLAGVSTDTQYF. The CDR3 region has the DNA TGTGCCAGCAGCTTACTAGCGGGGGTTTCCACAGATACGCAGTATTTT.